The TCR beta chain described here comes from a study of immune evolution from preneoplasia to lung adenocarcinoma. The wider study: HLA loss of heterozygosity: about 7% AIS, approximately 15% MIA, around 35% ADC, none AAH.

The germline V gene has CDR1 MDHEN and CDR2 SYDVKM. This CDR3 has 12 residues. The V segment lost 6 bases and the J segment 13 bases; nucleotides outside the gene matches: 11. TCRdb's copy holds only in-frame clones and misses some; the assay was immunoSEQ multiplex PCR. This sample has some 6,600 clones, with over 60% found just once. Two lung cancer pathologists independently confirmed each histologic diagnosis. Source material: FFPE lung adenocarcinoma in situ tissue. The TCR sequence derives from a person aged 60-80 years with lung adenocarcinoma. This chain connects TRBV28 to TRBJ1-2, with 7 bases aligning to TRBD1. In DNA form, the CDR3 reads TGTGCCAGCAGATCCGGGACAGTCAATAGCACCTTC. This translates into CASRSGTVNSTF.